What follows are 27 T cell receptor beta chains derived from one specimen sequenced in a study of chemoradiotherapy in HPV16-positive cancers (dated by TCRdb to between 2020 and 2023). The library relied on the immunoSEQ multiplex PCR assay. What TCRdb holds here is the immuneACCESS table cut down to in-frame rearrangements. Part of the clones is not present; checked against another copy, under half of the missing clones reflect an unresolved V gene, and the others are unexplained. Present in this sample are about 32,000 clones, approximately 88% of which were seen just once. About 5.1% of the sample rests with the top ten. The input for sequencing was blood, taken from a patient who underwent chemoradiotherapy. These receptors were collected from a human donor with HPV-associated anogenital cancer.

This rearrangement joins TRBV6-4 to TRBJ1-2; TRBD1 agrees at 12 bases. Germline V lookup: CDR1 MRHNA, CDR2 SNTAGT. The CDR3 is made up of 15 amino acids. V trimming: 6 bases; J trimming: 4 bases; junction bases outside the gene matches: 6. The CDR3 bases are TGTGCCAGCAGCGCCGGGACAGGGGGCGTCTATGGCTACACCTTC. Protein: CASSAGTGGVYGYTF.

This rearrangement joins TRBV13 to TRBJ2-5, with 10 bases aligning to TRBD1. From germline, CDR1 is PRHDT and CDR2 FYEKMQ (reference sequence). Losses at the gene ends were 4 bases for V and 4 bases for J; bases not matched to a gene: 6. The CDR3 is made up of 15 amino acids. The CDR3 reads CASSSGQGVGETQYF. The CDR3 coding sequence is TGTGCCAGCAGCTCCGGACAGGGGGTAGGAGAGACCCAGTACTTC.

The V gene is TRBV6-4, the J gene TRBJ2-1; 7 bases align to TRBD2. Per the germline V gene, CDR1 is MRHNA and CDR2 is SNTAGT. The J segment lost 7 bases and the V segment lost 4 bases, leaving 7 bases of the junction unmatched. This CDR3 region has 14 residues. CDR3 coding DNA: TGTGCCAGCAGTGTAGCGGGCGAGTCGAATGAGCAGTTCTTC. Its protein is CASSVAGESNEQFF.

With regard to this clone: The junction does not match germline at one end; this may be a read error. The V gene is TRBV11-2, the J gene TRBJ2-7; 9 positions match TRBD1. Germline V CDR1 and CDR2: SGHAT, FQNNGV. The CDR3 has 14 residues. The CDR3 nucleotides are TGTGCCAGCACCTTAGGACAGGGGTGGCACGAGCAGTACTTC. This sequence encodes CASTLGQGWHEQYF.

Concerning this clone itself: The junction differs from germline at one of its ends, possibly a read error. The chain combines TRBV7-7 with TRBJ2-2; D ambiguous. Germline V CDR1 and CDR2: SSHAT, FNYEAQ (reference sequence). This CDR3 has 13 residues. CDR3 residues: CASSPLGIGELFF. CDR3 sequence (DNA): TGTGCTAGCAGCCCTCTAGGGATCGGGGAGCTGTTTTTT.

V is TRBV2 and J is TRBJ1-2; D might be TRBD1 (5 bases). CDR1 and CDR2 (germline): SNHLY, FYNNEI. CDR3 size: 14 residues. The V end was cut by 9 bases, the J end by 6 bases, with 20 bases between. For the CDR3, the DNA is TGTGCCAGTATGGGATCAGGTGGGGCAAATGGCTACACCTTC. It specifies CASMGSGGANGYTF.

This chain connects TRBV9 to TRBJ2-7, with D hard to call. From germline, CDR1 is SGDLS and CDR2 YYNGEE. Deletions cut 2 bases from V and 2 bases from J, with 14 bases between. The CDR3 consists of 15 residues. The CDR3 region has the DNA TGTGCCAGCAGCGTTTCACAGAGTCCTACCTACGAGCAGTACTTC. As protein: CASSVSQSPTYEQYF.

This sequence joins TRBV25-1 and TRBJ2-7; D possibly uses TRBD1 or TRBD2 (5 bases each). The ends were cut back, 4 bases at V and 2 bases at J, with 12 bases in the middle. This CDR3 contains 14 residues. Germline V gene sequence: CDR1 MGHDK, CDR2 SYGVNS. CDR3 residues: CASSAPGRAYEQYF. The CDR3 DNA reads TGTGCCAGCAGTGCCCCGGGACGGGCCTACGAGCAGTACTTC.

The sample holds one count of this clone. V is TRBV27 and J is TRBJ2-3; 12 bases are shared with TRBD2. The CDR3 spans 18 residues. V trimming: 4 bases; J trimming: 2 bases; junction bases outside the gene matches: 10. Germline CDR1 and CDR2: MNHEY and SMNVEV (reference sequence). For the CDR3, the DNA is TGTGCCAGCAGTTCCATATCTCTAGCGGGGGGGCCCACAGATACGCAGTATTTT. This gives the protein CASSSISLAGGPTDTQYF.

This sequence joins TRBV30 and TRBJ1-6; D unclear. Germline V gene lookup returns CDR1 GTSNPN and CDR2 SVGIG (reference sequence). V lost 1 base and J 10 bases, leaving 11 bases between the germline ends. The CDR3 has 13 residues. This chain's CDR3 is CAWSEGGNSPLHF. The DNA for the CDR3 is TGTGCCTGGAGTGAAGGAGGGAACTCACCCCTCCACTTT.

With respect to this clone: Germline is not matched at one junction end, which may reflect a read error. V and J are TRBV7-7 and TRBJ2-5, with 7 bases matching TRBD1. This CDR3 is built from 14 residues. From germline, CDR1 is SSHAT and CDR2 FNYEAQ (reference sequence). This CDR3 is CASSSGQAQETQYF. The CDR3 nucleotides are TGTGCTAGCAGCTCCGGACAGGCGCAAGAGACCCAGTACTTC.

The rearrangement joins TRBV10-3 to TRBJ2-1, with TRBD2 identical over 9 bases. This CDR3 region has 17 residues. Germline assignment: CDR1 ENHRY and CDR2 SYGVKD. J was trimmed by 8 bases and V by 4 bases; bases with no gene match: 15. CDR3 DNA sequence: TGTGCCATCAGTGGTGGGGGATGGCGGGAGGGCCCCGATGAGCAGTTCTTC. Translating it yields CAISGGGWREGPDEQFF.

This clone was found once. The genes are TRBV10-3 and TRBJ1-5; D ambiguous. Germline V lookup: CDR1 ENHRY, CDR2 SYGVKD. V lost 0 bases and J 7 bases, leaving 7 bases between the germline ends. The CDR3 contains 13 residues. The CDR3 DNA follows: TGTGCCATCAGTGAGTCGGATGGGCAGCCCCAGCATTTT. It translates to CAISESDGQPQHF.

The chain couples TRBV19 to TRBJ1-1; 9 positions agree with TRBD1. The V gene end was trimmed by 7 bases and the J gene end by 6 bases; junction bases not matched to a gene: 18. This CDR3 spans 17 amino acids. Germline V gene data show CDR1 as LNHDA and CDR2 as SQIVND (reference sequence). CDR3 bases: TGTGCCAGTACCGACCGACGGGACAGGGAGCGGGGGCCTGAAGCTTTCTTT. It is translated as CASTDRRDRERGPEAFF.

This CDR3 reads CASSPILQLYQETQYF. The CDR3 DNA sequence: TGTGCCAGCTCACCAATACTTCAGCTGTACCAAGAGACCCAGTACTTC. This rearrangement joins TRBV18 to TRBJ2-5; D not resolved. V was clipped by 2 bases and J by 0 bases, with 13 bases between them. Germline-derived CDR1 and CDR2 are KGHSH and LQKENI. The length of the CDR3 is 16 residues.

V gene TRBV7-3 combines with J gene TRBJ2-3; TRBD2 agrees at 8 bases. CDR3 size: 15 residues. Germline trimming cut 0 bases from V and 4 bases from J; bases unmatched to any gene: 3. Germline CDR1 reads SGHTA; CDR2 reads FQGTGA. The DNA of the CDR3 is TGTGCCAGCAGCTTAACTAGCGGGGAAGCAGATACGCAGTATTTT. Translated, it gives CASSLTSGEADTQYF.

The chain joins TRBV6-1 to TRBJ1-1; D call uncertain. Germline V lookup: CDR1 MNHNS, CDR2 SASEGT. Trimming took 2 bases from V and 0 from J, leaving 13 bases between them. The CDR3 has 16 residues. The CDR3: CASSEIMRLLNTEAFF. CDR3 bases: TGTGCCAGCAGTGAAATAATGAGGCTGCTGAACACTGAAGCTTTCTTT.

Written as DNA, the CDR3 is TGTGCCAGCAGGAGTCGAGGGACAGGGGGCGCGTACGAGCAGTACTTC. Encoded protein: CASRSRGTGGAYEQYF. This rearrangement joins TRBV2 to TRBJ2-7, with TRBD1 matching 12 bases. The V segment lost 6 bases and the J segment 4 bases; nucleotides outside the gene matches: 10. Per germline, CDR1 SNHLY and CDR2 FYNNEI. The CDR3 is 16 amino acids. The full variable domain, completed using reference TRBV2 and TRBJ2-7, is EPEVTQTPSHQVTQMGQEVILRCVPISNHLYFYWYRQILGQKVEFLVSFYNNEISEKSEIFDDQFSVERPDGSNFTLKIRSTKLEDSAMYFCASRSRGTGGAYEQYFGPGTRLTVT.

This sequence joins TRBV27 and TRBJ1-6; the D is unclear. Trimming left V 6 bases short and J 7 bases short, with 13 bases between. The V gene's germline CDR1 is MNHEY and CDR2 SMNVEV (reference sequence). The CDR3 contains 14 residues. In DNA, the CDR3 is TGTGCCAGCAGATTGGACTGGTCCAATTCACCCCTCCACTTT. This translates into CASRLDWSNSPLHF.

This chain uses TRBV18 with TRBJ2-6, with D perhaps TRBD1 (6 bases). The CDR3 totals 15 residues. Trimming cost V 6 bases and J 0 bases, with 9 bases left between them. Germline CDR1 is KGHSH and CDR2 is LQKENI. This CDR3 is CASSTGTSGANVLTF. In DNA form, the CDR3 reads TGTGCCAGCTCGACAGGCACCTCTGGGGCCAACGTCCTGACTTTC.

The chain recombines TRBV7-2 with TRBJ1-5; D unclear. The CDR3 consists of 13 residues. The germline gives CDR1 SGHTA, CDR2 FQGNSA. The CDR3, as DNA: TGTGCGAGTGGAACCTATAGCAATCAGCCCCAGCATTTT. Translation gives CASGTYSNQPQHF. Full variable domain (outside the CDR3, taken from reference TRBV7-2 and TRBJ1-5): GAGVSQSPSNKVTEKGKDVELRCDPISGHTALYWYRQSLGQGLEFLIYFQGNSAPDKSGLPSDRFSAERTGGSVSTLTIQRTQQEDSAVYLCASGTYSNQPQHFGDGTRLSIL.

This clone has only one observation. V is TRBV25-1 and J is TRBJ1-2, with D possibly TRBD1 on 5 matching bases. V gave up 3 bases and J gave up 5 bases, with 16 bases separating them. CDR3 length: 15 residues. Germline loops: CDR1 MGHDK, CDR2 SYGVNS. DNA for the CDR3: TGTGCCAGCAGTGACCCCATCGACAGATTATATGGCTACACCTTC. Translation gives CASSDPIDRLYGYTF.

The chain joins TRBV6-1 to TRBJ2-7, with TRBD1 matching 8 bases. The trim removed 6 bases at V and 7 bases at J, leaving 14 bases unmatched. The CDR3 is 15 residues long. Per germline, CDR1 MNHNS and CDR2 SASEGT. CDR3 protein: CASRLFPGQDREQYF. CDR3 nucleotides: TGTGCCAGCAGACTATTCCCGGGACAGGACAGGGAGCAGTACTTC.

The V and J genes are TRBV27 and TRBJ2-1; possibly TRBD2 for D (6 bases). Trimming left V 2 bases short and J 4 bases short, with 9 bases between. Germline lookup yields CDR1 MNHEY and CDR2 SMNVEV (reference sequence). The CDR3 runs to 14 residues. The CDR3 bases are TGTGCCAGCAGTTTAGGTGGGAGGTACAATGAGCAGTTCTTC. Amino acid sequence: CASSLGGRYNEQFF.

CDR3 in DNA: TGTGCCAGCAGCCAGACTTTGAACACTGAAGCTTTCTTT. It codes for CASSQTLNTEAFF. The chain recombines TRBV9 with TRBJ1-1; D call uncertain. This CDR3 contains 13 residues. The V and J ends lost 4 bases and 0 bases respectively, with 7 bases between them. The germline gives CDR1 SGDLS, CDR2 YYNGEE.

The chain employs TRBV5-1 and TRBJ2-2; 10 bases agree with TRBD2. From germline, CDR1 is SGHRS and CDR2 YFSETQ. The CDR3 totals 16 residues. V shed 4 bases and J 1 base; nucleotides not matched to a gene: 4. The CDR3 loop is CASSPRLAGNTGELFF. The CDR3 nucleotides read TGCGCCAGCAGCCCTCGACTAGCGGGGAACACCGGGGAGCTGTTTTTT.

The genes are TRBV15 and TRBJ2-7; 8 bases line up with TRBD1. The CDR3 covers 20 residues. CDR1 is LNHNV and CDR2 is YYDKDF in the germline V gene (reference sequence). V lost 0 bases, J lost 0 bases, and 16 bases stayed unmatched. The CDR3 nucleotides read TGTGCCACCAGCAGAGATCTAGTGGGGAGTGGGACAGGTGGCTCCTACGAGCAGTACTTC. Its translation is CATSRDLVGSGTGGSYEQYF.